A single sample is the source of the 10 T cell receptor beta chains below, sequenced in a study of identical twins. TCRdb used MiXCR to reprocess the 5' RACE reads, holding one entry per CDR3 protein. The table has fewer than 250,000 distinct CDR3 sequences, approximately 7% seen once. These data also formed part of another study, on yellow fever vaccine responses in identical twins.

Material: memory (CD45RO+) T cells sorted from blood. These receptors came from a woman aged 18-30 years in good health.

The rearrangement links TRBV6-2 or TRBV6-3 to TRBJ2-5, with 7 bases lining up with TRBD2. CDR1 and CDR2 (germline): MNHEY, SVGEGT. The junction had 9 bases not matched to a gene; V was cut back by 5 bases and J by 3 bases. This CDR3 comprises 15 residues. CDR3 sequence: CASSPRRAGKETQYF. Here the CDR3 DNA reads TGTGCCAGCAGTCCCCGGAGAGCGGGGAAAGAGACCCAGTACTTC.

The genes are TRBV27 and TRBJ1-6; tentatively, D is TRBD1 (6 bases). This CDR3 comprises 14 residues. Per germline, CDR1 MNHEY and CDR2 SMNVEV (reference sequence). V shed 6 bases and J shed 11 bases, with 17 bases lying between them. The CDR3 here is CASSKDRSQTPLHF. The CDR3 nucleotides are TGTGCCAGCAGCAAAGACAGGAGTCAGACACCCCTCCACTTT.

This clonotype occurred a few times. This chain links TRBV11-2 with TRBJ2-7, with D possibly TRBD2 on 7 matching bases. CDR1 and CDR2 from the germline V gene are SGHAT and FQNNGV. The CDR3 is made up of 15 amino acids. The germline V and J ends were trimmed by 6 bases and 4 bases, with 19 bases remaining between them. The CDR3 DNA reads TGTGCCAGCAGTCAAAGGGGGGGTTGGAGTTACGAGCAGTACTTC. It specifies CASSQRGGWSYEQYF.

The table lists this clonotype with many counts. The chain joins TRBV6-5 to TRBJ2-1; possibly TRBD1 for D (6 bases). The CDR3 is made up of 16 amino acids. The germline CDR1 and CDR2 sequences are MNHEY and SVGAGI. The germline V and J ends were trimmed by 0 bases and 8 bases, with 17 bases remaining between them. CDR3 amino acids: CASSYSRPGAGDEQFF. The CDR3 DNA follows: TGTGCCAGCAGTTACTCGAGGCCAGGGGCCGGCGATGAGCAGTTCTTC.

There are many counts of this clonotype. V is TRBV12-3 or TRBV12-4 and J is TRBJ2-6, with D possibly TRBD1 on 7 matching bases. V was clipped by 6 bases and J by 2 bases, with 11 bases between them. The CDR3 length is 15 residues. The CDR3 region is CASRGGTAGANVLTF. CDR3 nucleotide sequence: TGTGCCAGCAGGGGCGGGACAGCTGGGGCCAACGTCCTGACTTTC.

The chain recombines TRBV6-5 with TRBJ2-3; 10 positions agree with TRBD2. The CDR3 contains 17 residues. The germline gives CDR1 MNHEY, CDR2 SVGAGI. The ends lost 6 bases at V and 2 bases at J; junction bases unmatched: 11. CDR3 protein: CASSKTTSGTFTDTQYF. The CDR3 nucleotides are TGTGCCAGCAGCAAGACTACTAGCGGGACCTTCACAGATACGCAGTATTTT.

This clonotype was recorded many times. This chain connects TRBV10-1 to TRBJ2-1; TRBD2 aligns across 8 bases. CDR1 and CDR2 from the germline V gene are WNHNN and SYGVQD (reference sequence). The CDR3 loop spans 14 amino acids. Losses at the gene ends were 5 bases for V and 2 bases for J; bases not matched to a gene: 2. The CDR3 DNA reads TGCGCCAGCAGTAAAGCGGGAGCCTACAATGAGCAGTTCTTC. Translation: CASSKAGAYNEQFF.

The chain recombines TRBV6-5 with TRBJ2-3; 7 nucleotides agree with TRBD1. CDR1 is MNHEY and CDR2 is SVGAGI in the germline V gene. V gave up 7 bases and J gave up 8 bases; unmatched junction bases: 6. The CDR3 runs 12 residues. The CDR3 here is CASIGSGGTQYF. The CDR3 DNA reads TGTGCCAGCATAGGCTCAGGGGGTACGCAGTATTTT.

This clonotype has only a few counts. CDR3 protein: CSATSGLAGAAEQFF. In nucleotides, the CDR3 is TGCAGTGCAACCTCGGGACTAGCGGGAGCAGCTGAGCAGTTCTTC. The chain combines TRBV20-1 with TRBJ2-1; 14 bases are a match to TRBD2. V was clipped by 6 bases and J by 9 bases; unmatched bases: 10. Germline V gene data show CDR1 as DFQATT and CDR2 as SNEGSKA (reference sequence). The CDR3 spans 15 residues.

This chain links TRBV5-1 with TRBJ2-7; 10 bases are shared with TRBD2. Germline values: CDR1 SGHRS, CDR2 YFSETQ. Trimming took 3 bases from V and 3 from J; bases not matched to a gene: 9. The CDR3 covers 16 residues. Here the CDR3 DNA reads TGCGCCAGCAGCTCGGCCACTAGCGGGATCAACTACGAGCAGTACTTC. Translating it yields CASSSATSGINYEQYF.